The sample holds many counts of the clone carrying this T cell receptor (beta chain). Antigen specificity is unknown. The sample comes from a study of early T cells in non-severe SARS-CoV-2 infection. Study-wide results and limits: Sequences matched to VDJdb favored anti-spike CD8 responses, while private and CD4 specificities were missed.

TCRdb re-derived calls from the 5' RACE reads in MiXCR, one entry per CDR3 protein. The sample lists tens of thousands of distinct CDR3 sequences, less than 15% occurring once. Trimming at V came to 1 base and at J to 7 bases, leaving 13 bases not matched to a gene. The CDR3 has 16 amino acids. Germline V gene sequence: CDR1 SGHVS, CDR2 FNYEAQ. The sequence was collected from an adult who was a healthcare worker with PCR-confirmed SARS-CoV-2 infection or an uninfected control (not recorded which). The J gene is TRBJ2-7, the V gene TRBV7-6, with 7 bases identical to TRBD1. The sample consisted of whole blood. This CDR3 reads CASSLGVRQGGSEQYF. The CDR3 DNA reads TGTGCCAGCAGCTTAGGGGTGCGACAGGGTGGATCGGAGCAGTACTTC.